Included here is one TCR beta chain sequence, with context. Data came from immunoSEQ multiplex PCR; TCRdb stores just in-frame clones and leaves some out. The table lists tens of thousands of clones, roughly 88% of them singletons. This sample is drawn from a study of Tregs in tolerant kidney transplant recipients. V dropped 1 base and J dropped 2 bases, with 5 bases sitting between them. This CDR3 is 13 amino acids long. Per the germline V gene, CDR1 is SGHVS and CDR2 is FQNEAQ. Sequencing was performed on Tregs from blood, taken before the transplant. The V call is TRBV7-8, the J call TRBJ1-1; no reliable D call. The clonotype was recovered from a human donor who received a combined kidney and bone marrow transplant. CDR3 amino acids: CASSLGRNTEAFF. The CDR3 nucleotides read TGTGCCAGCAGCTTAGGAAGAAACACTGAAGCTTTCTTT.